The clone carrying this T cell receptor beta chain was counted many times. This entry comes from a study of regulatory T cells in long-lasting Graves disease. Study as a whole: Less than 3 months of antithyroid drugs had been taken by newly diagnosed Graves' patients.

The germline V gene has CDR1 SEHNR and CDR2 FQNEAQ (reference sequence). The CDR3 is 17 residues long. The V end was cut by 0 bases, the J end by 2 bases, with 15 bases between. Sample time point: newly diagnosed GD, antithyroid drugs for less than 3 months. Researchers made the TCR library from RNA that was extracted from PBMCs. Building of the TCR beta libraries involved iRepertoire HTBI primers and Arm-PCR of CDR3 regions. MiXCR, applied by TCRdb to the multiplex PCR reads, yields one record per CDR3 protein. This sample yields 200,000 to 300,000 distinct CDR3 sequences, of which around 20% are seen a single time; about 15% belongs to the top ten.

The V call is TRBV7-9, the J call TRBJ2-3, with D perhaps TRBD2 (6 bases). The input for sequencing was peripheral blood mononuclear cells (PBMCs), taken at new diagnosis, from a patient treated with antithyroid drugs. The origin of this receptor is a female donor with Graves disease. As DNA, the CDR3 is TGTGCCAGCAGCTTAGCGGCGGGGCCAGAATTCACAGATACGCAGTATTTT. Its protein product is CASSLAAGPEFTDTQYF.